This T cell receptor (beta chain) appears in the sequencing data of a study of shared clonotypes between healthy human individuals. The overall study: Per donor, three plates held CD4 naive cells, three held CD4 memory, two held CD8 naive and one held CD8 memory.

This clone was observed a few times. What it recognizes is unknown. Other DNA sequences in the same sample also yield this CDR3. Using immunoSEQ multiplex PCR, the repertoire was profiled, and TCRdb retains in-frame clones only, with some absent. The top ten clones hold 0.36% of a sample with over a million clones, 98% of them seen once. Trimming pared 4 bases from V and 1 base from J, leaving 0 bases between. Germline-derived CDR1 and CDR2 are KGHSH and LQKENI. The CDR3 is 11 amino acids. Study-wide results and limits: Naive CD4 clonotypes overlapped across several donors at approximately 5.3%.

The sequence was obtained from a young man in good health. The rearrangement links TRBV18 to TRBJ2-3; D gene uncertain. Sequencing was carried out using naive CD4+ T cells sorted from blood. Subset described: CD45RA+ positively selected. This chain's CDR3 is CASSRTDTQYF. CDR3 DNA sequence: TGTGCCAGCTCACGCACAGATACGCAGTATTTT.